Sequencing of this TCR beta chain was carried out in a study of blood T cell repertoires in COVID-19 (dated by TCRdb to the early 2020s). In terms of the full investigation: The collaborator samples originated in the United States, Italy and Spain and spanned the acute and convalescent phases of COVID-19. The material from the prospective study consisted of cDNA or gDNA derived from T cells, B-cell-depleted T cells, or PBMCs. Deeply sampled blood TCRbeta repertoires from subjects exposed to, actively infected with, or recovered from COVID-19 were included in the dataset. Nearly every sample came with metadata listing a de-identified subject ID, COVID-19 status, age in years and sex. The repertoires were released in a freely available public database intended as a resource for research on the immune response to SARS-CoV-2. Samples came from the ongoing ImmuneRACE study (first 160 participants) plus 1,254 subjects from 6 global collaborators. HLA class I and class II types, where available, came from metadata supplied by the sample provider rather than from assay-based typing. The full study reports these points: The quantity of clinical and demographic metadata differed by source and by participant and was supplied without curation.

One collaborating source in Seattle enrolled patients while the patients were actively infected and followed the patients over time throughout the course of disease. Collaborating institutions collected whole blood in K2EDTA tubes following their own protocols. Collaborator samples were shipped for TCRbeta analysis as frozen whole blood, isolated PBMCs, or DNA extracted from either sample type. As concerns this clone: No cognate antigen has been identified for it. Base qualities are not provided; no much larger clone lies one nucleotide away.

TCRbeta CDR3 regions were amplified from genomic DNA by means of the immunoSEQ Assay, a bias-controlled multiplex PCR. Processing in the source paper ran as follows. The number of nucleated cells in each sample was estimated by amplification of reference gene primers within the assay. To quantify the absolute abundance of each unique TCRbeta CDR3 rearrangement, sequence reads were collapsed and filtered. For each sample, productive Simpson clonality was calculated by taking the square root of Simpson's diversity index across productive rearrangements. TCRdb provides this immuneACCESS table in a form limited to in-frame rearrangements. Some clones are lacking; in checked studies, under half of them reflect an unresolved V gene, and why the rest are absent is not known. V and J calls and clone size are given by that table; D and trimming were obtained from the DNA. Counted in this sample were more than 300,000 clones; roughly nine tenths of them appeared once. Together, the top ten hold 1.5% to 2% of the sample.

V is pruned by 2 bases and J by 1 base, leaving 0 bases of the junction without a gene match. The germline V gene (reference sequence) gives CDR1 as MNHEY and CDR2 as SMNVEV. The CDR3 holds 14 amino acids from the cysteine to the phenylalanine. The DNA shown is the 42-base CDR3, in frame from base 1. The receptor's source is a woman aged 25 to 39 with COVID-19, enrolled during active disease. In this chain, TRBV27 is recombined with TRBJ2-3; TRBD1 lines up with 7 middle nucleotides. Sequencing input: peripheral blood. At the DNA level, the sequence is TGTGCCAGCAGTTTAGGACAGGGCACAGATACGCAGTATTTT. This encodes CASSLGQGTDTQYF.